One sample yielded the 6 T cell receptor beta chains listed below, sequenced in a study of radiotherapy plus CTLA-4 blockade in lung cancer. The method was immunoSEQ multiplex PCR; TCRdb's version includes in-frame clones alone and lacks a portion of them. Among 30,000 to 40,000 clones listed, around 70% were seen once. Sequencing was performed on peripheral blood, taken from a patient treated with radiotherapy plus ipilimumab. The receptors were gathered from a human donor with non-small cell lung cancer whose response to radiotherapy plus ipilimumab could not be evaluated.

The rearrangement links TRBV11-2 to TRBJ1-2; 7 positions match TRBD1. V lost 1 base and J lost 2; bases outside the gene matches: 4. The V gene's germline CDR1 is SGHAT and CDR2 FQNNGV. There are 15 residues in the CDR3. CDR3 protein: CASSLVRGGNYGYTF. As DNA, the CDR3 is TGTGCCAGCAGCTTAGTACGAGGGGGCAACTATGGCTACACCTTC.

This sequence joins TRBV28 and TRBJ2-2; 11 bases line up with TRBD2. The ends lost 7 bases at V and 5 bases at J; junction bases unmatched: 12. Germline-derived CDR1 and CDR2 are MDHEN and SYDVKM. The CDR3 sequence is 17 residues long. The CDR3 DNA sequence: TGTGCCAGCACCGAGACCGGGACTAGCGGAAGAACCGGGGAGCTGTTTTTT. Translated, it gives CASTETGTSGRTGELFF.

This chain joins TRBV27 and TRBJ2-1; no definite D call. Germline assignment: CDR1 MNHEY and CDR2 SMNVEV (reference sequence). The V and J ends lost 10 bases and 0 bases respectively, with 16 bases between them. The CDR3 is made up of 15 amino acids. The CDR3 coding sequence is TGTGCCACCCGCCTGCGGCAGTACTCCTACAATGAGCAGTTCTTC. Translation gives CATRLRQYSYNEQFF.

The chain is built from TRBV5-1 and TRBJ1-4; D gene ambiguous. Per the germline V gene, CDR1 is SGHRS and CDR2 is YFSETQ. V lost 6 bases and J lost 8, with 17 bases in between. The CDR3 consists of 14 residues. In DNA, the CDR3 is TGCGCCAGCAACGAAGGCGGGTCGAACGAAAAACTGTTTTTT. Its translation is CASNEGGSNEKLFF.

The sample holds a few counts of this clone. The chain is built from TRBV28 and TRBJ1-1; weak D call: TRBD1 (5 bases). The CDR3 covers 11 residues. V was shortened by 8 bases and J by 1 base, with 5 bases between the two germline ends. In germline, CDR1 is MDHEN, CDR2 SYDVKM. The CDR3 sequence is CASGQNTEAFF. CDR3 sequence (DNA): TGTGCCAGCGGACAGAACACTGAAGCTTTCTTT.

CDR3 in DNA: TGTGCCAGCGGATCCAGAGCCCGTGGAGCGATTGAGCAGTTCTTC. It codes for CASGSRARGAIEQFF. The chain employs TRBV27 and TRBJ2-1; D uncertain. The germline V gene encodes CDR1 MNHEY and CDR2 SMNVEV (reference sequence). With 8 bases removed from V and 9 bases from J, the gap between germline ends came to 23 bases. This CDR3 comprises 15 residues.